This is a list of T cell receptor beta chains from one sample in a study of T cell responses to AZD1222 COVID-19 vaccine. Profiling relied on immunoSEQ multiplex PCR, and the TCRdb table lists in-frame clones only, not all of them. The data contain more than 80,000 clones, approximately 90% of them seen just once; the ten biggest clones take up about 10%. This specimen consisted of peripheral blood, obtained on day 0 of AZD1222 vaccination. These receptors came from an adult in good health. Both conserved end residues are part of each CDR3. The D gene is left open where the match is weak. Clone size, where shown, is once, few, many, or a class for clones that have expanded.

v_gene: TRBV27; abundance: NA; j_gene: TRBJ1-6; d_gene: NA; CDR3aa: CATLQGIGSPLHF; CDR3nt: TGTGCCACCCTACAGGGTATCGGGTCACCCCTCCACTTT
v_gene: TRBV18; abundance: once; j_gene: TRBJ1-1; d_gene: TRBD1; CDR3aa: CASSPRTGAERSTEAFF; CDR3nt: TGTGCCAGCTCACCGCGGACAGGGGCCGAAAGGAGCACTGAAGCTTTCTTT
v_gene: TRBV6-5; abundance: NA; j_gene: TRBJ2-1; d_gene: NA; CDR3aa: CASGINRAYNEQFF; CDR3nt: TGTGCCAGCGGTATAAACAGAGCCTACAATGAGCAGTTCTTC
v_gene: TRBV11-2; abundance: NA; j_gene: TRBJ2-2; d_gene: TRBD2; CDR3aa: CASSLDRAGGPGAGELFF; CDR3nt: TGTGCCAGCAGCTTAGATCGTGCGGGAGGGCCAGGAGCCGGGGAGCTGTTTTTT
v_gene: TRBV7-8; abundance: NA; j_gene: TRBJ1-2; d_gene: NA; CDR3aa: CASSLGQSSGYTF; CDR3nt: TGTGCCAGCAGCTTAGGCCAAAGTAGTGGCTACACCTTC
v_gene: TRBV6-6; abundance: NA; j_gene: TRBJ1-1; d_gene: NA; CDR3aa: CASSYDKRSAFF; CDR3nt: TGTGCCAGCAGTTACGATAAACGGTCCGCTTTCTTT
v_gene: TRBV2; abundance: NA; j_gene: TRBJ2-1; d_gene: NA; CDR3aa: CASSENRGNYNEQFF; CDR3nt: TGTGCCAGCAGCGAAAATCGGGGTAACTACAATGAGCAGTTCTTC
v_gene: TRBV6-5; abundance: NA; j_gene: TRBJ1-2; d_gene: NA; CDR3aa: CASRALGRKGYTF; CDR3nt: TGTGCCAGCAGGGCCCTCGGACGAAAAGGCTACACCTTC
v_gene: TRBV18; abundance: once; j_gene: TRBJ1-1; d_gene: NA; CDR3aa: CASSPITPNTEAFF; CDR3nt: TGTGCCAGCTCACCGATCACACCGAACACTGAAGCTTTCTTT
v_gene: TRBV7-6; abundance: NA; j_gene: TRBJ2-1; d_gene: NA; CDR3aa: CASSLESNEQFF; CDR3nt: TGTGCCAGCAGCTTAGAGAGCAATGAGCAGTTCTTC
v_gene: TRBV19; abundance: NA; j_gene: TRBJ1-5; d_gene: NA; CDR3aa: CASSSGTLNQPQHF; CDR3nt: TGTGCCAGTAGTTCAGGGACATTGAATCAGCCCCAGCATTTT
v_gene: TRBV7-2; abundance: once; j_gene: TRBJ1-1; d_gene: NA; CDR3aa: CASSLQVNTEAFF; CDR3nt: TGTGCCAGCAGCTTACAGGTGAACACTGAAGCTTTCTTT
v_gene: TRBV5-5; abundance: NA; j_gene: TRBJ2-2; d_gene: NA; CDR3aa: CASSLFWNTGELFF; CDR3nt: TGTGCCAGCAGCTTGTTCTGGAACACCGGGGAGCTGTTTTTT
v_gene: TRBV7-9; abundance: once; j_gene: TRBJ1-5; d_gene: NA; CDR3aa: CASSLGSGLVQPQHF; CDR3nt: TGTGCCAGCAGCTTAGGTTCTGGACTGGTTCAGCCCCAGCATTTT
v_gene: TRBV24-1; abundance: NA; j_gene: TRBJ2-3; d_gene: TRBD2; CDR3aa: CATGGREGTDTQYF; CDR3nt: TGTGCCACCGGAGGGAGGGAAGGCACAGATACGCAGTATTTT
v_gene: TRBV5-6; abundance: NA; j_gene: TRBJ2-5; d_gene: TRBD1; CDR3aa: CASSSPGTGAQETQYF; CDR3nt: TGTGCCAGCAGCTCGCCCGGGACAGGGGCACAAGAGACCCAGTACTTC
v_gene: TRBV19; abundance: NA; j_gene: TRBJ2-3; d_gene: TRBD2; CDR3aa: CASSFAPGLATTDTQYF; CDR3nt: TGTGCCAGTAGTTTCGCGCCGGGACTAGCGACCACAGATACGCAGTATTTT
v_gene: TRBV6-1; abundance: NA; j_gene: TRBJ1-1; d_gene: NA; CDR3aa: CASSEGGTEAFF; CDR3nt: TGTGCCAGCAGTGAAGGGGGCACTGAAGCTTTCTTT
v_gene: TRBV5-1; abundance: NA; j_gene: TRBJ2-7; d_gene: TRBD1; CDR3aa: CASSLTTGVYEQYF; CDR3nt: TGCGCCAGCAGCTTGACAACAGGGGTGTACGAGCAGTACTTC
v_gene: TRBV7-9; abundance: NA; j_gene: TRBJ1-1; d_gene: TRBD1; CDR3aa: CASGFGGGVTEAFF; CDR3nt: TGTGCCAGCGGCTTTGGAGGGGGCGTCACTGAAGCTTTCTTT
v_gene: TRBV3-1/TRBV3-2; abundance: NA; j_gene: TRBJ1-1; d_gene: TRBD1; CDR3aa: CASSQLQGTEAFF; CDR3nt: TGTGCCAGCAGCCAGTTACAGGGGACTGAAGCTTTCTTT
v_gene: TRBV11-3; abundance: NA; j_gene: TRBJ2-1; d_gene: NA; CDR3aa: CASSLGGLSNNEQFF; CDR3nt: TGTGCCAGCAGCTTAGGTGGGTTGAGTAATAATGAGCAGTTCTTC
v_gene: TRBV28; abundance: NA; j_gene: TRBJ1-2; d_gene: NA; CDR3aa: CASSSQGPDYGYTF; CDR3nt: TGTGCCAGCAGTAGTCAGGGGCCGGACTATGGCTACACCTTC
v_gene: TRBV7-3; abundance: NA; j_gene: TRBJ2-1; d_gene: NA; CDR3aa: CASTVVGGGNEQFF; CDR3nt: TGTGCCAGCACAGTCGTTGGGGGCGGGAATGAGCAGTTCTTC
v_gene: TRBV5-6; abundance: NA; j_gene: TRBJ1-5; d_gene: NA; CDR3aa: CASSYSAGPGDQPQHF; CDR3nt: TGTGCCAGCAGCTACTCCGCGGGCCCGGGCGATCAGCCCCAGCATTTT
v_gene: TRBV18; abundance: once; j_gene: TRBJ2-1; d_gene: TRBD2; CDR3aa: CASSPRTSGGNEQFF; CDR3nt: TGTGCCAGCTCACCACGGACTAGCGGGGGCAATGAGCAGTTCTTC
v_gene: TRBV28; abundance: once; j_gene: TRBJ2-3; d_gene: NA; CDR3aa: CASSLEASGQSTDTQYF; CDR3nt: TGTGCCAGCAGTTTAGAAGCCAGCGGCCAGAGCACAGATACGCAGTATTTT
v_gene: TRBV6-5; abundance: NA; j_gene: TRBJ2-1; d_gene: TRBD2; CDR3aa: CASSLSSGIVNEQFF; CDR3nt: TGTGCCAGCTCCTTGAGCAGCGGGATAGTCAATGAGCAGTTCTTC
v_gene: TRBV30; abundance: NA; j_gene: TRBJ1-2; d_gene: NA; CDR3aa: CAWSRQAGLAGYTF; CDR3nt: TGTGCCTGGAGCCGACAGGCGGGTCTAGCTGGCTACACCTTC
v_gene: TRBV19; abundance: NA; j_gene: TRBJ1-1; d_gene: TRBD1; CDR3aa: CASSIKVDRDQAFF; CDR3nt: TGTGCCAGTAGTATTAAAGTCGACAGGGACCAAGCTTTCTTT
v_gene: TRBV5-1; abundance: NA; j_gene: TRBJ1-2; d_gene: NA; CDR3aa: CASSPDGHANYGYTF; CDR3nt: TGCGCCAGCAGTCCTGACGGACACGCTAACTATGGCTACACCTTC
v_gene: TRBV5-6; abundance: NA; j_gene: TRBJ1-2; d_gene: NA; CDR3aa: CASSLAQAPYGYTF; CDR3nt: TGTGCCAGCAGCTTGGCCCAGGCGCCCTATGGCTACACCTTC
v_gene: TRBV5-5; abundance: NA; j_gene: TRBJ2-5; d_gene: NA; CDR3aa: CASSGAGVQETQYF; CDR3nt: TGTGCCAGCAGCGGAGCAGGGGTCCAAGAGACCCAGTACTTC
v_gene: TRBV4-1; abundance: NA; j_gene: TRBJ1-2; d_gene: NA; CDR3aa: CASSQDHYNYGYTF; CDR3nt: TGCGCCAGCAGCCAAGACCACTATAACTATGGCTACACCTTC
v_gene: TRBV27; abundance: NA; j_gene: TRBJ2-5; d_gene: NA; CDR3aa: CASSFGPLETSDQETQYF; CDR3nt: TGTGCCAGCAGTTTCGGACCCCTGGAGACCTCAGACCAAGAGACCCAGTACTTC
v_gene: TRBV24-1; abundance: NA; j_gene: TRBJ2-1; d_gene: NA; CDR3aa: CATSDLGLNEQFF; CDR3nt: TGTGCCACCAGTGATTTGGGGCTCAATGAGCAGTTCTTC
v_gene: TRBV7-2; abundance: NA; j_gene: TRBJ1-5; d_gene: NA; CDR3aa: CASSLGGISNQPQHF; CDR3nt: TGTGCCAGCAGCTTAGGAGGAATTAGCAATCAGCCCCAGCATTTT
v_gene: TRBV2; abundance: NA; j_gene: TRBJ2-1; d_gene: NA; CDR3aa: CASSELGAGRGANEQFF; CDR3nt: TGTGCCAGCAGTGAACTCGGAGCGGGTCGAGGGGCCAATGAGCAGTTCTTC
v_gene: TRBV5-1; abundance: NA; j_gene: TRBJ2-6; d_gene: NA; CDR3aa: CASSTGLTNSGANVLTF; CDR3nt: TGCGCCAGCAGCACTGGTCTGACAAACTCTGGGGCCAACGTCCTGACTTTC
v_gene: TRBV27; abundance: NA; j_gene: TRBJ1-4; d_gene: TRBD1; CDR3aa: CASRGTGVEKLFF; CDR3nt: TGTGCCAGCAGGGGGACAGGGGTAGAAAAACTGTTTTTT
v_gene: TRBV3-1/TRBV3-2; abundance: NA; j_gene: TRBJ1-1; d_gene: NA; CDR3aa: CASSHRRRNTEAFF; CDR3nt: TGTGCCAGCAGCCACAGGAGGCGGAACACTGAAGCTTTCTTT
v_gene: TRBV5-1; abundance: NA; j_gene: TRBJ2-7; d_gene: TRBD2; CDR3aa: CASSLGLAGVEQYF; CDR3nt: TGCGCCAGCAGCTTGGGACTAGCGGGAGTTGAGCAGTACTTC
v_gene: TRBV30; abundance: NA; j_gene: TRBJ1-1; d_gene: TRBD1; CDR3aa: CAWIRQGSEAFF; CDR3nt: TGTGCCTGGATTCGACAGGGCTCCGAAGCTTTCTTT
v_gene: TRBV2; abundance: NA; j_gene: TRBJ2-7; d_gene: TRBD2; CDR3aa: CASSELAGGSEQYF; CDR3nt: TGTGCCAGCAGTGAACTAGCGGGGGGAAGCGAGCAGTACTTC
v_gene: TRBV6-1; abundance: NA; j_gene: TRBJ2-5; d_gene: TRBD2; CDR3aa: CASSEIAGGPRAQETQYF; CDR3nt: TGTGCCAGCAGTGAGATAGCGGGGGGCCCGCGGGCCCAAGAGACCCAGTACTTC
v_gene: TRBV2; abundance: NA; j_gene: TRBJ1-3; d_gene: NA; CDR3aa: CASSEGSGNTIYF; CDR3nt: TGTGCCAGCAGTGAAGGCTCTGGAAACACCATATATTTT
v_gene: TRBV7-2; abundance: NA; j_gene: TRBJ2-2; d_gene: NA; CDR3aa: CASSFTGPNTGELFF; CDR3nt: TGTGCCAGCAGCTTCACCGGGCCCAACACCGGGGAGCTGTTTTTT
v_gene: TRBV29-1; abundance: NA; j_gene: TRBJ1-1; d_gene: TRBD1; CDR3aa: CSVEGQGGGGSEAFF; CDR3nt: TGCAGCGTTGAGGGACAGGGGGGCGGCGGGAGCGAAGCTTTCTTT
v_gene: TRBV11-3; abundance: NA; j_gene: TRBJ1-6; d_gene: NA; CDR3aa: CASSDGRDNSPLHF; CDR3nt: TGTGCCAGCTCCGATGGCAGGGATAATTCACCCCTCCACTTT
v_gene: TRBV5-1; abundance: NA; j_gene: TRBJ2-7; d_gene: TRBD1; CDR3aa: CASSYGQGAYEQYF; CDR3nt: TGCGCCAGCAGCTACGGACAGGGGGCTTACGAGCAGTACTTC